This T cell receptor beta chain was observed in a study of CD8+ T cells in alopecia areata. A remark on this clone: Its specificity is not known.

CDR3 size: 14 residues. Germline V gene lookup returns CDR1 SGHRS and CDR2 YFSETQ. After removal of 3 bases from V and 7 bases from J, the junction contained 1 base not matched to a gene. Overall study findings and caveats: Scalp lesions, especially in alopecia totalis/universalis, had higher clonality than normal scalp.

RNA was extracted and reverse transcribed into cDNA as the sequencing template. The repertoire was sequenced with immunoSEQ multiplex PCR; TCRdb's copy has only in-frame clones and lacks some. This sample has about 99,000 clones, with roughly half found just once. Sample: CD4+ T cells sorted from blood. This sequence originates from a human donor in good health. The rearrangement uses TRBV5-1 and TRBJ1-6; 10 positions agree with TRBD1. The CDR3 region has the DNA TGCGCCAGCAGCTCGGGACAGGGGAATTCACCCCTCCACTTT. As protein: CASSSGQGNSPLHF.